This T cell receptor beta chain was recorded in a study of shared clonotypes between healthy human individuals. Study-level points and caveats: Sharing across a handful of donors was seen in 4% to 6.5% of naive CD4 clonotypes.

On this clone: Its antigen is unidentified.

CDR1 is MNHEY and CDR2 is SMNVEV in the germline V gene (reference sequence). Trimming removed 5 bases from V and 3 bases from J, with 14 bases in between. This CDR3 comprises 14 residues. Clones were sequenced by immunoSEQ multiplex PCR, and TCRdb holds only the in-frame ones, with some missing. Here the sample spans roughly 2.5 million clones, around 90% being singletons. The chain is built from TRBV27 and TRBJ2-7; D perhaps matches TRBD1 (6 bases). Sequencing input: naive CD4+ T cells sorted from blood. Subset noted: CD45RA+ positively selected. The clonotype comes from a man aged 18 to 35 in good health. CDR3 protein: CASSVGQGNYEQYF. The CDR3 DNA reads as TGTGCCAGCAGTGTGGGACAAGGGAACTACGAGCAGTACTTC.